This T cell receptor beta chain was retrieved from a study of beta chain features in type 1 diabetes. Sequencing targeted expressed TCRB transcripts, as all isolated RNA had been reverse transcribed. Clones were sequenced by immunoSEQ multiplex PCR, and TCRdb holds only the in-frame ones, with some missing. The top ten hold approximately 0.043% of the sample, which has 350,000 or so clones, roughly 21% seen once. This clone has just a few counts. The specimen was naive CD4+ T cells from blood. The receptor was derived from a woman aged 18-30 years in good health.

In DNA, the CDR3 is TGTGCCAGCAGCAGGGGCAATCAGCCCCAGCATTTT. Translated, it gives CASSRGNQPQHF. J is TRBJ1-5 and V is TRBV2; D is perhaps TRBD1 (5 bases). The germline gives CDR1 SNHLY, CDR2 FYNNEI. Trimming removed 6 bases from V and 2 bases from J, with 5 bases in between. CDR3 length: 12 residues. Filled out from reference TRBV2 and TRBJ1-5, the complete variable domain reads EPEVTQTPSHQVTQMGQEVILRCVPISNHLYFYWYRQILGQKVEFLVSFYNNEISEKSEIFDDQFSVERPDGSNFTLKIRSTKLEDSAMYFCASSRGNQPQHFGDGTRLSIL.